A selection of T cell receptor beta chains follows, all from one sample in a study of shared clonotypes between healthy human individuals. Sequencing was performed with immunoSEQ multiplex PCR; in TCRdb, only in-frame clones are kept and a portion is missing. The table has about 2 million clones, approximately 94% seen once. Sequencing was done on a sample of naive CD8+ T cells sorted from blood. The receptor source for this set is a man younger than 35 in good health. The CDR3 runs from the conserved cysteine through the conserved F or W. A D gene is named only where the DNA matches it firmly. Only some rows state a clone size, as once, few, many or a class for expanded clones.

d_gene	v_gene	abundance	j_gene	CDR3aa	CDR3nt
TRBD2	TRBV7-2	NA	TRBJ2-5	CASSMTSGRGETQYF	TGTGCCAGCAGCATGACTAGCGGGAGAGGAGAGACCCAGTACTTC
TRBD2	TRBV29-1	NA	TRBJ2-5	CSVEKAGESGETQYF	TGCAGCGTTGAAAAGGCGGGGGAATCAGGCGAGACCCAGTACTTC
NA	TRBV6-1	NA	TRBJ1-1	CASRWDTGLAEAFF	TGTGCCAGCAGGTGGGACACGGGTTTGGCTGAAGCTTTCTTT
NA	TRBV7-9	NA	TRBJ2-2	CASIIPLDSSSSGELFF	TGTGCCAGCATCATTCCCCTTGACAGTTCGTCGTCCGGGGAGCTGTTTTTT
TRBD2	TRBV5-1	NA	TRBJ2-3	CASSFNSGGRETDTQYF	TGCGCCAGCAGCTTTAACTCGGGGGGAAGGGAGACAGATACGCAGTATTTT
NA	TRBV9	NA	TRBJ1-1	CASSVEAGVMGTEAFF	TGTGCCAGCAGCGTAGAGGCAGGGGTGATGGGCACTGAAGCTTTCTTT
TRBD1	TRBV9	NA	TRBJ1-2	CASSVDRAGGDYGYTF	TGTGCCAGCAGCGTAGATCGGGCAGGGGGCGACTATGGCTACACCTTC
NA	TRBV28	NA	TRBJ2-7	CASSPPTGDAYEQYF	TGTGCCAGCAGCCCCCCAACGGGAGACGCCTACGAGCAGTACTTC
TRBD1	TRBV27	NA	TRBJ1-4	CASSPGTGVNEKLFF	TGTGCCAGCAGCCCGGGGACAGGAGTTAATGAAAAACTGTTTTTT
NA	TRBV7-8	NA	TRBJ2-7	CASSLGQGSHEQYF	TGTGCCAGCAGCTTAGGGCAGGGATCCCACGAGCAGTACTTC
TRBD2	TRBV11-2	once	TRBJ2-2	CASSLGLAGAGELFF	TGTGCCAGCAGCTTAGGGCTAGCGGGAGCCGGGGAGCTGTTTTTT
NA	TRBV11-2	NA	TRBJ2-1	CASSRIGGSYNEQFF	TGTGCCAGCAGCCGGATTGGGGGCTCCTACAATGAGCAGTTCTTC
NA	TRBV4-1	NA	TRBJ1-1	CASSQGGTLNTEAFF	TGCGCCAGCAGCCAGGGGGGGACACTGAACACTGAAGCTTTCTTT
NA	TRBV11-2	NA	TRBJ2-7	CASSSSDGAYEQYF	TGTGCCAGCAGCTCCTCAGACGGAGCCTACGAGCAGTACTTC
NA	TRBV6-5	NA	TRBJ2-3	CASSYSGQGTDTQYF	TGTGCCAGCAGTTACTCAGGCCAGGGCACAGATACGCAGTATTTT
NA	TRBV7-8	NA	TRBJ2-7	CASSSRMGYEQYF	TGTGCCAGCAGCTCTCGGATGGGGTACGAGCAGTACTTC
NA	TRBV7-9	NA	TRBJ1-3	CASSLAGAGNTIYF	TGTGCCAGCAGCTTAGCCGGGGCTGGAAACACCATATATTTT
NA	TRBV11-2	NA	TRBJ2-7	CASSLDPGSPTYEQYF	TGTGCCAGCAGCTTAGATCCGGGCAGCCCGACCTACGAGCAGTACTTC
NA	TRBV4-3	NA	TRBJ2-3	CASSQDGVEDTQYF	TGCGCCAGCAGCCAAGATGGGGTCGAAGATACGCAGTATTTT
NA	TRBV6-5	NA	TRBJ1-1	CASSPGGENAFF	TGTGCCAGCAGTCCTGGAGGGGAAAACGCTTTCTTT
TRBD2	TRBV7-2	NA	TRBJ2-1	CASSLGLAVEDEQFF	TGTGCCAGCAGCTTGGGACTAGCGGTTGAGGATGAGCAGTTCTTC
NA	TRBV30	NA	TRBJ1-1	CACPGPTGLNTEAFF	TGTGCCTGCCCCGGGCCGACGGGGCTGAACACTGAAGCTTTCTTT
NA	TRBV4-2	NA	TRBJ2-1	CASSQEVVFTTYNEQFF	TGTGCCAGCAGCCAAGAGGTAGTCTTTACTACCTACAATGAGCAGTTCTTC
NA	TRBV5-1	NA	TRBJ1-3	CASSEGVRAYGNTIYF	TGCGCCAGCAGCGAGGGTGTCAGGGCGTATGGAAACACCATATATTTT
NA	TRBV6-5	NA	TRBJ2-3	CASSYLEGDTQYF	TGTGCCAGCAGTTACCTGGAGGGAGATACGCAGTATTTT
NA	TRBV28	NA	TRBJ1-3	CASSLGMGDTIYF	TGTGCCAGCAGCTTGGGGATGGGTGACACCATATATTTT
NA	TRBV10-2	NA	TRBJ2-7	CASSEGHANPHEQYF	TGCGCCAGCAGTGAGGGGCACGCCAACCCCCACGAGCAGTACTTC
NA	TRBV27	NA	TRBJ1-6	CASSLAPRGLGSPLHF	TGTGCCAGCAGTTTAGCCCCACGGGGATTGGGTTCACCCCTCCACTTT
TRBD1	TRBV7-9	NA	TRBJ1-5	CASSRQGIGQPQHF	TGTGCCAGCAGCCGACAGGGAATCGGCCAGCCCCAGCATTTT
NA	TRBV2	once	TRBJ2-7	CASGGSYEQYF	TGTGCCAGCGGGGGCTCGTACGAGCAGTACTTC
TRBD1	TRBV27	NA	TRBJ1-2	CASSSSGGERVDGYTF	TGTGCCAGCAGTTCGTCAGGGGGCGAAAGAGTTGATGGCTACACCTTC
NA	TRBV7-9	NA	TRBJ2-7	CASSLATSHEQYF	TGTGCCAGCAGCTTAGCTACGTCACACGAGCAGTACTTC
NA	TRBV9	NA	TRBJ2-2	CASSAGGEELFF	TGTGCCAGCAGCGCCGGGGGAGAGGAGCTGTTTTTT
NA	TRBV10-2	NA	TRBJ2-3	CASSASVTDTQYF	TGCGCCAGCAGTGCATCGGTAACAGATACGCAGTATTTT
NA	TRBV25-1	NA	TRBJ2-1	CANGQGYNEQFF	TGTGCCAACGGCCAAGGGTACAATGAGCAGTTCTTC
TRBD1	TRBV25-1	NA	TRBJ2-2	CASSDPGGANTGELFF	TGTGCCAGCAGCGACCCAGGGGGCGCGAACACCGGGGAGCTGTTTTTT
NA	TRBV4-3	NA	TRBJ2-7	CASSQVLGAYSYEQYF	TGCGCCAGCAGCCAAGTTTTGGGGGCCTACTCCTACGAGCAGTACTTC
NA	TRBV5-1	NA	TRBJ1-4	CASSFSRQGYEKLFF	TGCGCCAGCAGCTTTAGCCGCCAGGGTTATGAAAAACTGTTTTTT
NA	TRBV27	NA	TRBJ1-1	CASSFGANTEAFF	TGTGCCAGCAGTTTCGGGGCAAACACTGAAGCTTTCTTT
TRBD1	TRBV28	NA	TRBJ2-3	CASSTGTEVADTQYF	TGTGCCAGCAGCACCGGGACAGAGGTCGCAGATACGCAGTATTTT
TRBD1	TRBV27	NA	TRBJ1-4	CASSTTGGTNEKLFF	TGTGCCAGCAGTACAACAGGGGGGACTAATGAAAAACTGTTTTTT
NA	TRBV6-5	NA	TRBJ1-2	CASSYKSGAGGYTF	TGTGCCAGCAGTTACAAGTCAGGGGCTGGTGGCTACACCTTC
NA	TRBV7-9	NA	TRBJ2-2	CASSLPGRPGELFF	TGTGCCAGCAGCTTGCCGGGACGGCCCGGGGAGCTGTTTTTT
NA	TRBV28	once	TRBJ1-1	CASTVWDTEAFF	TGTGCCAGCACCGTCTGGGACACTGAAGCTTTCTTT
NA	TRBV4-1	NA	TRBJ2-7	CASSQGRSSYEQYF	TGCGCCAGCAGCCAAGGACGCAGCTCCTACGAGCAGTACTTC
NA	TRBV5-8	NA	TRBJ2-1	CASSSLDGQDEQFF	TGTGCCAGCAGCTCTTTGGACGGTCAGGATGAGCAGTTCTTC
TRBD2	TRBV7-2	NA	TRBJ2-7	CASSLPFEGGPYEQYF	TGTGCCAGCAGCTTACCGTTTGAGGGAGGGCCCTACGAGCAGTACTTC
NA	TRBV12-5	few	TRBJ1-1	CASGLGTEAFF	TGTGCTAGTGGTTTGGGGACTGAAGCTTTCTTT
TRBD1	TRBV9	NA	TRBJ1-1	CASSFGQGGTEAFF	TGTGCCAGCAGCTTCGGACAGGGTGGCACTGAAGCTTTCTTT
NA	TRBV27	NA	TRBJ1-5	CATSRTVNSNQPQHF	TGTGCCACCAGCCGGACGGTCAATAGCAATCAGCCCCAGCATTTT
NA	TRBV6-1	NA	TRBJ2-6	CASSDFSGANVLTF	TGTGCCAGCAGTGACTTTTCTGGGGCCAACGTCCTGACTTTC
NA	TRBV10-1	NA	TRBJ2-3	CASSDRGLKDTQYF	TGCGCCAGCAGTGACCGAGGACTGAAAGATACGCAGTATTTT